The present T cell receptor beta chain was sequenced within a study of blood T cell repertoires in COVID-19 (dated by TCRdb to about 2020). Looking at the study overall: Samples from collaborators originated in the United States, Italy and Spain and spanned both the acute and convalescent phases of COVID-19. The prospective study material was composed of cDNA or gDNA derived from T cells, B-cell-depleted T cells, or PBMCs. Deeply sampled blood TCRbeta repertoires from subjects exposed to, actively infected with, or recovered from COVID-19 were included in the dataset. The repertoires were released in a freely available public database meant as a resource for research on the immune response to SARS-CoV-2. Samples were obtained from the ongoing ImmuneRACE study (first 160 participants) and from over 1,000 subjects provided by 6 global collaborators. A de-identified subject ID, COVID-19 status, age in years and sex were almost always included in the sample metadata. HLA class I and class II types, where available, came from metadata supplied by the sample provider rather than from assay-based typing. Beyond this particular receptor, the publication reports: The amount of clinical and demographic metadata varied by source and participant and was provided uncurated.

Collaborating institutions collected whole blood in K2EDTA tubes following their own protocols. For TCRbeta analysis, collaborator samples were shipped as frozen whole blood, as isolated PBMCs, or as DNA extracted from either sample type. TCRbeta CDR3 regions were amplified from genomic DNA by means of the immunoSEQ Assay, a bias-controlled multiplex PCR. The authors' analysis ran thus. Nucleated cell counts per sample were estimated from amplification of reference gene primers within the assay. To quantify the absolute abundance of each unique TCRbeta CDR3 rearrangement, sequence reads were collapsed and filtered. For each sample, productive Simpson clonality was calculated as the square root of Simpson's diversity index over productive rearrangements. TCRdb obtained this table from immuneACCESS and retained in-frame rearrangements with V and J assigned. These tables miss some clones; where compared with another copy, unresolved V genes account for less than half of the shortfall, and the remainder is unexplained. V and J calls and clone size come straight from that table; D and trimming were deduced from the DNA. The sample table records roughly 270,000 clones; roughly 90% of these occur just once. In total, the top ten clones hold less than 10% of the sample.

To note about this clone: The antigen it binds to is not known. One base away there is no much larger clone; base qualities are not given.

The CDR3 sequence holds 14 residues, the cysteine and phenylalanine included. The sequence is cut down to CDR3 DNA, 42 bases in frame from base 1. CDR1 and CDR2, looked up from the germline V gene, are SGHDT and YYEEEE. Ends trimmed: V by 4 bases, J by 9 bases; bases unmatched to a gene: 7. The V and J segments used are TRBV5-6 and TRBJ1-1; 12 bases in between match TRBD1. The clonotype originates from a young man with active or convalescent COVID-19. Material for sequencing was peripheral blood. In nucleotides, the sequence is TGTGCCAGCAGCCCCGGGACAGGGGGCGTCAAAGCTTTCTTT. This yields the protein CASSPGTGGVKAFF. The full variable domain, completed from the reference TRBV5-6 and TRBJ1-1 proteins outside the CDR3, reads DAGVTQSPTHLIKTRGQQVTLRCSPKSGHDTVSWYQQALGQGPQFIFQYYEEEERQRGNFPDRFSGHQFPNYSSELNVNALLLGDSALYLCASSPGTGGVKAFFGQGTRLTVV.